This T cell receptor (beta chain) originates from a study of blood T cell repertoires in COVID-19. Clones were read by immunoSEQ multiplex PCR, and TCRdb kept only the in-frame ones, dropping some. Here the sample spans about 130,000 clones, around 86% being singletons. Germline CDR1 is LNHDA and CDR2 is SQIVND (reference sequence). The CDR3 runs to 15 residues. Between the trimmed V and J ends, which lost 8 bases and 0 bases, there was a span of 16 bases. The sequence came from a man in his forties with active or convalescent COVID-19. The specimen was peripheral blood. V and J are TRBV19 and TRBJ1-2, with D maybe TRBD1 (5 bases). CDR3 nucleotide sequence: TGTGCCAGTCTAGCGGGAGCAGGGACTAACTATGGCTACACCTTC. Amino acids: CASLAGAGTNYGYTF.